One sample yielded the 6 T cell receptor beta chains listed below, sequenced in a study of CD8 T cells in ankylosing spondylitis (dated by TCRdb to about 2017). Library preparation used 5' RACE. Sequencer: Illumina HiSeq 2500. In-frame beta chains were kept once TCRdb had trimmed the public reads at Q25 with fastp and called clones with MiXCR. Under each unique CDR3 protein, matching rows form one entry showing the most common genes and DNA. This sample gives just over 300,000 distinct CDR3 sequences in total; about a fifth of them show up just once. The leading ten clones occupy 3.5% of the sample. Sequencing was carried out using blood, either unsorted or a sorted T cell fraction (not recorded which). These receptors were obtained from a female donor with ankylosing spondylitis or in good health (not recorded which).

This sequence joins TRBV7-8 and TRBJ1-5; 9 bases line up with TRBD1. From germline, CDR1 is SGHVS and CDR2 FQNEAQ. CDR3 length: 18 amino acids. With V trimmed by 2 bases and J by 5 bases, 13 bases remained unmatched. The CDR3 reads CASSLTSGGQGMDQPQHF. The DNA for the CDR3 is TGTGCCAGCAGCTTAACATCCGGAGGACAGGGGATGGATCAGCCCCAGCATTTT.

This rearrangement joins TRBV5-1 to TRBJ2-1, with 8 bases matching TRBD1. Germline V gene sequence: CDR1 SGHRS, CDR2 YFSETQ. CDR3 length equals 13 residues. Trimming cost V 3 bases and J 9 bases; bases outside gene matches: 5. In DNA form, the CDR3 reads TGCGCCAGCAGCTGGCAGGGGGCTGGTGAGCAGTTCTTC. Amino acids: CASSWQGAGEQFF.

This clonotype occurred a few times. CDR3 in DNA: TGTGCCAGCGCAGAGCGGGCTAGCGGAGACGGCACCGGGGAGCTGTTTTTT. It yields the protein CASAERASGDGTGELFF. This chain uses TRBV7-2 with TRBJ2-2, with 7 bases matching TRBD2. This CDR3 has 17 amino acids. Germline loops: CDR1 SGHTA, CDR2 FQGNSA. With V trimmed by 8 bases and J by 4 bases, 16 bases remained unmatched.

This chain links TRBV19 with TRBJ2-1; TRBD1 aligns across 9 bases. CDR3 length: 14 amino acids. V trimming: 7 bases; J trimming: 6 bases; junction bases outside the gene matches: 7. Germline V gene sequence: CDR1 LNHDA, CDR2 SQIVND (reference sequence). CDR3 DNA: TGTGCCAGTACGGGGGACAGGGTGAGCAATGAGCAGTTCTTC. Encoded protein: CASTGDRVSNEQFF. Using reference TRBV19 and TRBJ2-1 for the parts outside the CDR3, the full variable domain is DGGITQSPKYLFRKEGQNVTLSCEQNLNHDAMYWYRQDPGQGLRLIYYSQIVNDFQKGDIAEGYSVSREKKESFPLTVTSAQKNPTAFYLCASTGDRVSNEQFFGPGTRLTVL.

As for this clonotype: A much larger clone sits a single nucleotide away, making a read error possible. The rearrangement uses TRBV29-1 and TRBJ1-2, with TRBD1 matching 7 bases. This CDR3 has 13 residues. CDR1 is SQVTM, CDR2 ANQGSEA, per germline. The ends lost 8 bases at V and 3 bases at J; junction bases unmatched: 9. Written as DNA, the CDR3 is TGCAGCTGGTTTGAGGGGGCGTACTATGGCTACACCTTC. This encodes CSWFEGAYYGYTF. The full variable domain, with the rest looked up from reference TRBV29-1 and TRBJ1-2, is SAVISQKPSRDICQRGTSLTIQCQVDSQVTMMFWYRQQPGQSLTLIATANQGSEATYESGFVIDKFPISRPNLTFSTLTVSNMSPEDSSIYLCSWFEGAYYGYTFGSGTRLTVV.

The gene calls are TRBV12-3 or TRBV12-4 and TRBJ2-1; 9 bases map to TRBD2. V gave up 6 bases and J gave up 13 bases; unmatched junction bases: 10. CDR3 length: 13 residues. The CDR3 DNA reads as TGTGCCAGCAGCCGTAGCGGGAGCCATTTACAGTTCTTC. Its protein is CASSRSGSHLQFF.